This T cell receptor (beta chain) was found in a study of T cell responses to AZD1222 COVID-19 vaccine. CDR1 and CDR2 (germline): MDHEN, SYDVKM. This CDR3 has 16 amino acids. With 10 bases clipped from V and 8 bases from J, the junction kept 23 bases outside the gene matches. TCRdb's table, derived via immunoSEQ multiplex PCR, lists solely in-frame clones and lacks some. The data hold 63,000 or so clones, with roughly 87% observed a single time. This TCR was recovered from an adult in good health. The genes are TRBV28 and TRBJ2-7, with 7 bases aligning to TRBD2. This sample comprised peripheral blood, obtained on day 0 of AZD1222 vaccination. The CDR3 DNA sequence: TGTGCCATCCGAAGATCCCTGACTAGCCGACCTAGGCAGCAGTACTTC. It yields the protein CAIRRSLTSRPRQQYF.